This T cell receptor beta chain came from a study of T cells in Graves' hyperthyroidism and ophthalmopathy. The TCR beta CDR3 regions underwent amplification using RNA transcripts as the source. The study used the HTBI primer set for a first-round RT-PCR of the TCR CDR3. TCRdb processed the multiplex PCR reads anew with MiXCR; each CDR3 protein has one entry. The sample consists of 480,000 or so distinct CDR3 sequences, over 13% of them appearing once. Patients were excluded because of uncontrolled infection, other autoimmune disease, pregnancy or lactation. Germline V gives CDR1 MNHEY, CDR2 SMNVEV (reference sequence). Between the trimmed V and J ends, which lost 3 bases and 6 bases, there was a span of 9 bases. This CDR3 spans 13 amino acids.

The chain links TRBV27 to TRBJ1-5, with unresolved D. The sequence derives from a woman younger than 35 with Graves' hyperthyroidism. Sequences were obtained from blood. The CDR3 sequence: CASSFGLTQPQHF. CDR3 coding DNA: TGTGCCAGCAGTTTTGGGCTTACTCAGCCCCAGCATTTT.